This T cell receptor beta chain emerged from a study of CD8+CD57+ T cells in acquired aplastic anemia. Study context: There were about 10.8 million reads, on average, for CD4+ cells from healthy donors.

Study-level points and caveats: Between the patient and control groups, CD8+ Simpson's diversity did not differ significantly. Overlap between patients and controls comprised about 28 CD8+ CDR3 sequences.

Genomic DNA, serving as template, underwent TCR beta VDJ and CDR3 profiling. TCRdb reprocessed the reads via MiXCR and lists one record per CDR3 protein. The data show a few hundred thousand distinct CDR3 sequences, with roughly 57% seen just once and 25% to 30% held by the top ten. At least ten counts were recorded for this clonotype. Antigen: not known. CDR1 is SGHTS, CDR2 YDEGEE, per germline. Trimming removed 4 bases from V and 4 bases from J; junction bases left unmatched: 13. The CDR3 sequence is 17 residues long. The sample was sorted CD4+, CD8+, or CD8+CD57+ T cells (not recorded which) from PBMCs. The receptor was derived from a human donor in good health. The chain combines TRBV5-8 with TRBJ2-1; 8 nucleotides agree with TRBD2. CDR3 nucleotide sequence: TGTGCCAGCAGCCGCCGGGGTAGCGGGGTCCAATACAATGAGCAGTTCTTC. It encodes CASSRRGSGVQYNEQFF.